A single sample is the source of the 25 T cell receptor beta chains below, sequenced in a study of blood T cell repertoires in COVID-19. Sequencing was performed with immunoSEQ multiplex PCR; in TCRdb, only in-frame clones are kept and a portion is missing. The repertoire holds over 150,000 clones, with roughly nine tenths as singletons. The sequenced material came from peripheral blood. The receptor source for this set is a man younger than 45 with acute or convalescent COVID-19.

The chain is built from TRBV7-2 and TRBJ2-1; 8 bases fit TRBD2. The CDR3 extends over 15 amino acids. Trimming removed 1 base from V and 4 bases from J; junction bases left unmatched: 3. Germline V gene lookup returns CDR1 SGHTA and CDR2 FQGNSA. CDR3 protein: CASSLGAGGYNEQFF. The DNA of the CDR3 is TGTGCCAGCAGCTTAGGGGCGGGAGGTTACAATGAGCAGTTCTTC.

The chain recombines TRBV7-9 with TRBJ2-3; 7 bases line up with TRBD2. This CDR3 has 15 residues. The germline V gene has CDR1 SEHNR and CDR2 FQNEAQ (reference sequence). With V trimmed by 3 bases and J by 0 bases, 3 bases remained unmatched. CDR3 in amino acids: CASSFRRGSTDTQYF. CDR3 sequence (DNA): TGTGCCAGCAGCTTCAGGCGGGGGAGCACAGATACGCAGTATTTT.

The chain combines TRBV6-5 with TRBJ2-3, with D possibly TRBD2 on 7 matching bases. In germline, CDR1 is MNHEY, CDR2 SVGAGI. Trimming shortened V by 4 bases and J by 4 bases, and 18 bases separated the two germline ends. The CDR3 extends over 16 amino acids. CDR3 sequence (DNA): TGTGCCAGCAGTTCCCGAGGGGGGGGCGTGTCAGATACGCAGTATTTT. This gives the protein CASSSRGGGVSDTQYF.

The J gene is TRBJ2-3, the V gene TRBV11-2; 12 bases are shared with TRBD2. The CDR3 length is 15 residues. Germline CDR1 and CDR2: SGHAT and FQNNGV. The V gene end was trimmed by 6 bases and the J gene end by 3 bases; junction bases not matched to a gene: 4. DNA for the CDR3: TGTGCCAGCAGTACCGGGACTAGCGGGACAGATACGCAGTATTTT. Residues: CASSTGTSGTDTQYF.

The gene calls are TRBV29-1 and TRBJ2-1, with TRBD1 identical over 8 bases. CDR3 length: 18 amino acids. Looked up from germline, CDR1 is SQVTM and CDR2 is ANQGSEA. J gave up 10 bases and V 1 base, and 21 bases lay outside the gene matches. The CDR3 loop reads CSVEGIPGDRGPHLEQFF. As DNA, the CDR3 is TGCAGCGTTGAAGGTATTCCAGGAGACAGGGGCCCCCATTTGGAGCAGTTCTTC.

This chain connects TRBV16 to TRBJ1-4, with D tentatively TRBD1 (6 bases). The CDR3 has 15 amino acids. Trimming left V 4 bases short and J 5 bases short, with 14 bases between. The germline gives CDR1 KGHSY, CDR2 FQNENV. This CDR3 reads CASSLPGQNNEKLFF. The CDR3 DNA follows: TGTGCCAGCAGCCTGCCCGGACAGAACAATGAAAAACTGTTTTTT. The full variable domain, with the rest looked up from reference TRBV16 and TRBJ1-4, is GEEVAQTPKHLVRGEGQKAKLYCAPIKGHSYVFWYQQVLKNEFKFLISFQNENVFDETGMPKERFSAKCLPNSPCSLEIQATKLEDSAVYFCASSLPGQNNEKLFFGSGTQLSVL.

The chain joins TRBV6-1 to TRBJ2-1; TRBD2 agrees at 11 bases. CDR1 and CDR2 from the germline V gene are MNHNS and SASEGT. V trimming: 4 bases; J trimming: 7 bases; junction bases outside the gene matches: 12. The CDR3 loop spans 17 amino acids. CDR3 sequence reads: CASSARVAGGPSNEQFF. The CDR3 region has the DNA TGTGCCAGCAGTGCTAGAGTAGCGGGAGGGCCGTCAAATGAGCAGTTCTTC.

The chain combines TRBV18 with TRBJ2-5; TRBD1 might be the D (5 bases). The germline V and J ends were trimmed by 4 bases and 5 bases, with 11 bases remaining between them. Germline CDR1 is KGHSH and CDR2 is LQKENI. The CDR3 has 13 amino acids. The CDR3 here is CASSLGQEETQYF. CDR3 nucleotide sequence: TGTGCCAGCTCACTTGGACAAGAGGAGACCCAGTACTTC.

This rearrangement joins TRBV27 to TRBJ1-3, with 7 bases matching TRBD1. Germline V gene data show CDR1 as MNHEY and CDR2 as SMNVEV (reference sequence). V was pared by 6 bases and J by 5 bases, with 1 base of the junction left unmatched. This CDR3 is 12 amino acids long. The CDR3 reads CASRTGRNTIYF. Here the CDR3 DNA reads TGTGCCAGCAGGACAGGGAGAAACACCATATATTTT.

The chain joins TRBV5-5 to TRBJ2-1, with 8 positions matching TRBD1. Germline CDR1 reads SGHKS; CDR2 reads YYEKEE (reference sequence). V was clipped by 3 bases and J by 8 bases; unmatched bases: 4. This CDR3 has 13 residues. The CDR3 coding sequence is TGTGCCAGCAGCTGGACAGGGAAACATGAGCAGTTCTTC. Its protein is CASSWTGKHEQFF.

This clone has a single count. The CDR3 is CASSPTLVTYEQYF. The CDR3 DNA follows: TGTGCCAGCAGTCCTACACTAGTGACCTACGAGCAGTACTTC. The V gene is TRBV6-6, the J gene TRBJ2-7, with D maybe TRBD2 (5 bases). Germline values: CDR1 MNHNY, CDR2 SVGAGI (reference sequence). The CDR3 is 14 residues long. V gave up 5 bases and J gave up 2 bases, with 13 bases separating them.

The CDR3 DNA reads TGTGCCAGCAGCCAAGCGGACACAAAACAGCCCCAGCATTTT. It is translated as CASSQADTKQPQHF. This sequence joins TRBV3-1 (or the pseudogene TRBV3-2) and TRBJ1-5, with D perhaps matching TRBD1 (5 bases). This CDR3 comprises 14 residues. Germline V gene data show CDR1 as LGHDT and CDR2 as YNNKEL (reference sequence). Trimming pared 1 base from V and 7 bases from J, leaving 11 bases between.

This sequence joins TRBV3-1 (or the pseudogene TRBV3-2) and TRBJ1-5, with D perhaps matching TRBD1 (5 bases). Germline assignment: CDR1 LGHDT and CDR2 YNNKEL (reference sequence). V was clipped by 4 bases and J by 4 bases, with 14 bases between them. The CDR3 totals 15 residues. The CDR3 loop reads CASSRSTEANQPQHF. In DNA form, the CDR3 reads TGTGCCAGCAGCCGATCGACAGAGGCTAATCAGCCCCAGCATTTT.

The chain uses TRBV4-1 and TRBJ2-7, with D perhaps matching TRBD2 (5 bases). CDR3 length equals 14 residues. Trimming pared 6 bases from V and 6 bases from J, leaving 18 bases between. Germline V gene data show CDR1 as MGHRA and CDR2 as YSYEKL. The CDR3 DNA reads as TGCGCCAGCAGTCATAAGATGGCGGGTTCCGAGCAGTACTTC. It yields the protein CASSHKMAGSEQYF.

This sequence joins TRBV14 and TRBJ1-1; D not resolved. This CDR3 spans 13 amino acids. Germline loops: CDR1 SGHDN, CDR2 FVKESK. V was clipped by 2 bases and J by 7 bases, with 11 bases between them. The CDR3 is CASSQLSTNEAFF. CDR3 nucleotides: TGTGCCAGCAGCCAACTCTCCACTAATGAAGCTTTCTTT.

The gene calls are TRBV15 and TRBJ2-3; the match to TRBD2 covers 9 bases. The CDR3 has 15 amino acids. V trimming: 1 base; J trimming: 6 bases; junction bases outside the gene matches: 5. Germline CDR1 LNHNV, CDR2 YYDKDF (reference sequence). CDR3 region: CATSRVREGVDTQYF. The CDR3, as DNA: TGTGCCACCAGCAGAGTGCGGGAGGGGGTGGATACGCAGTATTTT.

The chain recombines TRBV7-9 with TRBJ1-2; 8 bases agree with TRBD1. The junction had 11 bases not matched to a gene; V was cut back by 1 base and J by 4 bases. Per the germline V gene, CDR1 is SEHNR and CDR2 is FQNEAQ (reference sequence). The CDR3 loop spans 17 amino acids. The CDR3 spells CASSLGWDRPRSYGYTF. CDR3 DNA sequence: TGTGCCAGCAGCTTAGGATGGGACAGGCCGCGGAGCTATGGCTACACCTTC. The variable domain in full, with the rest retrieved from reference TRBV7-9 and TRBJ1-2, is DTGVSQNPRHKITKRGQNVTFRCDPISEHNRLYWYRQTLGQGPEFLTYFQNEAQLEKSRLLSDRFSAERPKGSFSTLEIQRTEQGDSAMYLCASSLGWDRPRSYGYTFGSGTRLTVV.

The chain couples TRBV7-6 to TRBJ1-1; the D gene is possibly TRBD1 (5 bases). Trimming removed 2 bases at V and 11 bases at J, with 12 bases between. Germline CDR1 SGHVS, CDR2 FNYEAQ. The CDR3 contains 12 residues. DNA of the CDR3: TGTGCCAGCAGCTTACCCGGGGGTGAGGCTTTCTTT. Protein: CASSLPGGEAFF.

This rearrangement joins TRBV5-1 to TRBJ1-1, with 9 bases matching TRBD1. Germline loops: CDR1 SGHRS, CDR2 YFSETQ. V shed 0 bases and J 4 bases; nucleotides not matched to a gene: 7. This CDR3 is 16 amino acids long. CDR3 DNA: TGCGCCAGCAGCTTGGTAACAGGGGGCGTCGGCACTGAAGCTTTCTTT. Its protein is CASSLVTGGVGTEAFF.

The chain joins TRBV3-1 (or the pseudogene TRBV3-2) to TRBJ1-2, with 7 positions matching TRBD1. This CDR3 region has 14 residues. From germline, CDR1 is LGHDT and CDR2 YNNKEL (reference sequence). The V segment lost 3 bases and the J segment 7 bases; nucleotides outside the gene matches: 8. CDR3 coding DNA: TGTGCCAGCAGCCACCGACAGGGTGCGGTTGGCTACACCTTC. Protein sequence: CASSHRQGAVGYTF.

The V gene is TRBV27, the J gene TRBJ2-7; D is possibly TRBD1 (5 bases). The CDR3 has 15 residues. Trimming removed 3 bases at V and 2 bases at J, with 14 bases between. Per germline, CDR1 MNHEY and CDR2 SMNVEV (reference sequence). CDR3 region: CASSFRSQGPYEQYF. The DNA of the CDR3 is TGTGCCAGCAGTTTTAGGAGCCAGGGCCCCTACGAGCAGTACTTC.

The chain uses TRBV5-1 and TRBJ1-4; the match to TRBD1 covers 9 bases. Germline values: CDR1 SGHRS, CDR2 YFSETQ. V lost 4 bases to trimming and J lost 7 bases; unmatched junction nucleotides: 8. The length of the CDR3 is 15 residues. The CDR3 sequence is CASSDQTGGTEKLFF. CDR3 coding DNA: TGCGCCAGCAGCGACCAGACAGGGGGAACTGAAAAACTGTTTTTT.

This clone was seen a few times. This chain connects TRBV7-2 to TRBJ1-3; 7 bases match TRBD1. J gave up 2 bases and V 1 base, and 2 bases lay outside the gene matches. The CDR3 is 15 residues long. Germline V gene data show CDR1 as SGHTA and CDR2 as FQGNSA. Here the CDR3 reads CASSLVTGAGNTIYF. In DNA, the CDR3 is TGTGCCAGCAGCTTAGTAACAGGGGCTGGAAACACCATATATTTT.

The chain uses TRBV5-4 and TRBJ1-2; D might be TRBD1 (5 bases). V lost 0 bases, J lost 3 bases, and 9 bases lay in between. CDR1 is SGHNT, CDR2 YYREEE, per germline (reference sequence). CDR3 length equals 14 residues. CDR3 DNA sequence: TGTGCCAGCAGCTTGGCGGGGGACTACTATGGCTACACCTTC. Encoded protein: CASSLAGDYYGYTF.

This clone has only one observation. The rearrangement links TRBV9 to TRBJ2-5; TRBD2 might be the D (7 bases). This CDR3 has 13 amino acids. Trimming pared 3 bases from V and 5 bases from J, leaving 11 bases between. The germline V gene has CDR1 SGDLS and CDR2 YYNGEE. The CDR3 nucleotides are TGTGCCAGCAGCGCACAGGGAGGGGAGACCCAGTACTTC. Its protein product is CASSAQGGETQYF.